This TCR beta chain was recovered during a study of T cell responses to AZD1222 COVID-19 vaccine. Notes on the study in general: Donors were largely white British and mainly female; clonal diversity was possibly underestimated. With two AZD1222 doses given, Spike-specific TCR breadth and depth both rose.

As concerns this clone: Its antigen is as yet unknown.

Trimming took 4 bases from V and 3 from J, leaving 16 bases between them. The CDR3 loop spans 16 amino acids. The V gene's germline CDR1 is SGHDN and CDR2 FVKESK. TCRdb keeps only in-frame clones here, not all; method: immunoSEQ multiplex PCR. The sample shows about 140,000 clones, and under 2.5% sits with its ten largest clones. The rearrangement links TRBV14 to TRBJ2-1; D might be TRBD1 (6 bases). This clonotype was obtained from an adult in good health. Sample: peripheral blood. Here the CDR3 DNA reads TGTGCCAGCAGCCTTTCGACAGGCGTGCTCTACAATGAGCAGTTCTTC. It encodes CASSLSTGVLYNEQFF.